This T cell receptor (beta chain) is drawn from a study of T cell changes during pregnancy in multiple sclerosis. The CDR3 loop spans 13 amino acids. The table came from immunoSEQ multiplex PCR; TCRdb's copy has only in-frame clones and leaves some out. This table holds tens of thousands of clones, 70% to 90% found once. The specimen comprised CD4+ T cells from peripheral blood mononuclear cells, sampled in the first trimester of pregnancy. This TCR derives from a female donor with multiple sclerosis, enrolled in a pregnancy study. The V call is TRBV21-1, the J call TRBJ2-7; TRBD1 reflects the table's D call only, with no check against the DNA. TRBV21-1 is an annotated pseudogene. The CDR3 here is CASTATGSYEQYF. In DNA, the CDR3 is TGTGCCAGCACCGCGACAGGGTCCTACGAGCAGTACTTC.